This TCR beta chain was recovered during a study of T cells after posttransplantation cyclophosphamide. Study outcomes and limitations: Recipient CMV seropositivity and CMV reactivation strongly tracked TRB clonality. Tissue-infiltrating T cells from skin or gut overlapped little with blood T cells. Donor CD8+ memory clones often dominated recipient blood repertoires at later times.

Only in-frame clones appear in the TCRdb table, and some are missing; sequencing was by immunoSEQ multiplex PCR. The sample yields around 23,000 clones, around 85% seen once. Sampled 1 year posttransplant, controls received myeloablative marrow transplants, methotrexate and a calcineurin inhibitor. About this clone: Its antigen is still unknown.

The sequence came from a female patient aged 25-40 years who received an allogeneic stem cell transplant from an unrelated donor, was CMV-positive, and had acute and chronic GVHD. Some T cells may be transferred from the graft donor. The source was PBMCs, collected about 13 months after allogeneic stem cell transplant with calcineurin inhibitor and methotrexate.

The CDR3 sequence is CASSYSPPEAFF. The CDR3 nucleotides are TGTGCCAGCAGTTACTCCCCTCCTGAAGCTTTCTTT. This sequence joins TRBV6-5 and TRBJ1-1; D not resolved. The CDR3 has 12 residues. Germline-derived CDR1 and CDR2 are MNHEY and SVGAGI. V was pared by 0 bases and J by 6 bases, with 5 bases between.